Listed below are T cell receptor beta chains from one sample, sequenced in a study of STAT5B mutations in CD4+ large granular lymphocyte leukemia. TCRdb's copy holds only in-frame clones and misses some; the assay was immunoSEQ multiplex PCR. The sample consists of 32,000 or so clones, 87% of them appearing once. The material sequenced was CD4+ T cells from blood buffy coats. These TCRs come from a human donor in good health. Each CDR3 is given with its conserved first and last residue. D genes are given only for firm matches. Clone size is shown for a subset of rows, as once, few, many or a class of expanded clone.

>TRBJ1-2|TRBV11-2|.|15|.
TGTGCCAGCAGCTTAGATAAGGCGGGCCTCTATGGCTACACCTTC
CASSLDKAGLYGYTF
>TRBJ2-2|TRBV5-1|.|15|.
TGCGCCAGCACCCGGGACACAGCGAACACCGGGGAGCTGTTTTTT
CASTRDTANTGELFF
>TRBJ2-7|TRBV6-5|.|13|.
TGTGCCAGCAGTGCAGGGATCTCCTACGAGCAGTACTTC
CASSAGISYEQYF
>TRBJ2-7|TRBV9|.|15|TRBD2
TGTGCCAGGGGACTAGCGGGAGGTATTACCAACGAGCAGTACTTC
CARGLAGGITNEQYF
>TRBJ2-3|TRBV5-1|.|14|TRBD2
TGCGCCACTTCGGCTAGCGGGAGGGCAGATACGCAGTATTTT
CATSASGRADTQYF
>TRBJ2-7|TRBV28|.|12|.
TGTGCCAGCAGTTTAAGGCGAACCGAGCAGTACTTC
CASSLRRTEQYF
>TRBJ2-7|TRBV4-3|.|16|TRBD1
TGCGCCAGCAGCCAATCACCGGGACAGGGGGCTTACGAGCAGTACTTC
CASSQSPGQGAYEQYF
>TRBJ1-6|TRBV19|.|12|.
TGTGCCAGTACCGTTAGTGATTCACCCCTCCACTTT
CASTVSDSPLHF
>TRBJ1-2|TRBV29-1|few|14|.
TGCAGCGTTGGCTGGTCGGGTAGGAGGTATGGCTACACCTTC
CSVGWSGRRYGYTF
>TRBJ2-5|TRBV5-6|once|16|TRBD2
TGTGCCAGCAGCTTCGGGGCTAGCGGGAATGGAGAGACCCAGTACTTC
CASSFGASGNGETQYF
>TRBJ1-2|TRBV6-1|once|14|.
TGTGCCAGCAGTGAACCCCAGGGTGGATTTGGCTACACCTTC
CASSEPQGGFGYTF
>TRBJ2-5|TRBV6-1|.|15|TRBD1
TGTGCCAGCAGTAGTCTACAGGGGAACCAAGAGACCCAGTACTTC
CASSSLQGNQETQYF